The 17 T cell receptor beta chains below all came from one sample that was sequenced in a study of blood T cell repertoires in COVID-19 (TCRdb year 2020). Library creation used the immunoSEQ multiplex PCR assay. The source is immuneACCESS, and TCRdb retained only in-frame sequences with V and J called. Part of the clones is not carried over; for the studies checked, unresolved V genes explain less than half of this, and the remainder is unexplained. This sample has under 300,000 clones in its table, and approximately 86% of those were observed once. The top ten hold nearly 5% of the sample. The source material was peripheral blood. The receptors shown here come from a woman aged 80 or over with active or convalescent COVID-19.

In DNA, the CDR3 is TGTGCCAGCAGCCAAGCAGGGGAAAAACTGTTTTTT. Amino acids: CASSQAGEKLFF. The V call is TRBV3-1 (or the pseudogene TRBV3-2), the J call TRBJ1-4; possibly TRBD1 for D (5 bases). The CDR3 covers 12 residues. Germline V gene sequence: CDR1 LGHDT, CDR2 YNNKEL (reference sequence). V lost 1 base and J lost 8, with 5 bases in between.

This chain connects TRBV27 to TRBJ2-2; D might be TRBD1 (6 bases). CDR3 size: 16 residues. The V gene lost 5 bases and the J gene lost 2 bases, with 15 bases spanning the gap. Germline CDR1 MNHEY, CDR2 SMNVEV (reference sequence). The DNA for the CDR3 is TGTGCCAGCAGTGAATTCCGGGGACAAAACACCGGGGAGCTGTTTTTT. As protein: CASSEFRGQNTGELFF.

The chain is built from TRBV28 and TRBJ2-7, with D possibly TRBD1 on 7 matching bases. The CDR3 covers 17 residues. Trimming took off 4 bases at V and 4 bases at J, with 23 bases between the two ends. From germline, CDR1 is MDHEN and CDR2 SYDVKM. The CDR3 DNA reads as TGTGCCAGCAGTTCCCTAGGGGCAGGGGGGAGCAGGTACGAGCAGTACTTC. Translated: CASSSLGAGGSRYEQYF.

CDR3 sequence reads: CASSYSTGRDYGYTF. For the CDR3, the DNA is TGTGCCAGCAGTTACTCCACAGGGCGCGACTATGGCTACACCTTC. The chain combines TRBV6-5 with TRBJ1-2, with D perhaps TRBD1 (6 bases). The CDR3 sequence is 15 residues long. Germline V gene lookup returns CDR1 MNHEY and CDR2 SVGAGI. Trimming took 0 bases from V and 3 from J, leaving 11 bases between them.

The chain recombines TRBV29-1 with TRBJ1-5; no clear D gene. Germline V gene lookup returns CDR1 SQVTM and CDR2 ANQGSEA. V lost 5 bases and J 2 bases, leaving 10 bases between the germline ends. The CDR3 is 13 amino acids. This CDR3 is CSVTENGNQPQHF. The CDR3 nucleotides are TGCAGCGTTACAGAAAATGGCAATCAGCCCCAGCATTTT.

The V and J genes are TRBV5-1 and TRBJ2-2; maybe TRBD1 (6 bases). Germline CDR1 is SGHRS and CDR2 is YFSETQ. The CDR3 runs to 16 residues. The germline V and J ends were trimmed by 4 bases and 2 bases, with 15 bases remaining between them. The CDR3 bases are TGCGCCAGCAGCCCCGATGCAGGGGTTAACACCGGGGAGCTGTTTTTT. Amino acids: CASSPDAGVNTGELFF.

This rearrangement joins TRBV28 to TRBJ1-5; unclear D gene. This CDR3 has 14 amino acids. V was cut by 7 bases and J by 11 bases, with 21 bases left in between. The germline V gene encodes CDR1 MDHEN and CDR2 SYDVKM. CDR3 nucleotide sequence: TGTGCCAGCACGATTGGAGGGCCCAAAGTTTCCCAGCATTTT. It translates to CASTIGGPKVSQHF.

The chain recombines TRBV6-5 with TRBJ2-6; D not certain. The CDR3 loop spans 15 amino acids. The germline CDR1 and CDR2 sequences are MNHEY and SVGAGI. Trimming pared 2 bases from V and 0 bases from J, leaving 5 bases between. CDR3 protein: CASSYGSSGANVLTF. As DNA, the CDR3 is TGTGCCAGCAGTTACGGTAGCTCTGGGGCCAACGTCCTGACTTTC.

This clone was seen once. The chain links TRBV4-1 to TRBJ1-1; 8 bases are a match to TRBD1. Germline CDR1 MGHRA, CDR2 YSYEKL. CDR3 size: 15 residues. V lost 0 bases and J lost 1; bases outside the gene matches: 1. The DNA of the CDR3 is TGCGCCAGCAGCCAAGAGGACAGGGCGAACACTGAAGCTTTCTTT. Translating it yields CASSQEDRANTEAFF.

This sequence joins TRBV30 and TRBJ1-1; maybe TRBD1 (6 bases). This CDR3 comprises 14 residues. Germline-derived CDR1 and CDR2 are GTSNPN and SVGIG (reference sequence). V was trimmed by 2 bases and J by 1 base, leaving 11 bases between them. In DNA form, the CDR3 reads TGTGCCTGGAGTTTCGGGACATCGAACACTGAAGCTTTCTTT. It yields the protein CAWSFGTSNTEAFF.

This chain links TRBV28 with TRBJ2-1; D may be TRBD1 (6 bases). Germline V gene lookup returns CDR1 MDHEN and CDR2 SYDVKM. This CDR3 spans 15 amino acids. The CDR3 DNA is TGTGCGAGCTCAGGGGCTACTAGCTCCTACAATGAGCAGTTCTTC. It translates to CASSGATSSYNEQFF.

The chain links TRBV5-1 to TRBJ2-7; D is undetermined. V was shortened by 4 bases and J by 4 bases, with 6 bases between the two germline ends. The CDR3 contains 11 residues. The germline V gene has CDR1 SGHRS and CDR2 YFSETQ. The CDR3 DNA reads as TGCGCCAGCAGCACTGATTACGAGCAGTACTTC. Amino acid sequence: CASSTDYEQYF.

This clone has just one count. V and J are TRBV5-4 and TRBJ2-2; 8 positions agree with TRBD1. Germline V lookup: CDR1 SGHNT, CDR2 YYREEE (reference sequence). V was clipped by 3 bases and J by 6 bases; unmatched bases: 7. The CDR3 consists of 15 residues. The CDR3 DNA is TGTGCCAGCAGCTCTGGGACAGGTGGAGCCGGGGAGCTGTTTTTT. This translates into CASSSGTGGAGELFF.

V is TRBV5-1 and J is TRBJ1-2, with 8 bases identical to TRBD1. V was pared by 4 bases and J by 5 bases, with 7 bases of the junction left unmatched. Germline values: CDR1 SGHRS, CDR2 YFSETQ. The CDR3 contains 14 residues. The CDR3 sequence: CASSPRTGTYGYTF. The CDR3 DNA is TGCGCCAGCAGCCCTAGGACAGGGACGTATGGCTACACCTTC.

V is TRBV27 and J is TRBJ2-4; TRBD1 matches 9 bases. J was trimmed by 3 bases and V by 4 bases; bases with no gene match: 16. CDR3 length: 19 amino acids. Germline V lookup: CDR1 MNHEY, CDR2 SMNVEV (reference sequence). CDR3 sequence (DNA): TGTGCCAGCAGTTACACCGGGACAGGGAGGTATTATGGCAAAAACATTCAGTACTTC. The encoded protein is CASSYTGTGRYYGKNIQYF.

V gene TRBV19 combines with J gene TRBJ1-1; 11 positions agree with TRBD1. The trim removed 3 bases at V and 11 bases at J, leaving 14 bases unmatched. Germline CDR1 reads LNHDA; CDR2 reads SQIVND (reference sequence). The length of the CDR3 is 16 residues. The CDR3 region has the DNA TGTGCCAGTAGTATCGCAGGACAGGGGGCCCGTTTGTGGGCTTTCTTT. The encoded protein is CASSIAGQGARLWAFF.

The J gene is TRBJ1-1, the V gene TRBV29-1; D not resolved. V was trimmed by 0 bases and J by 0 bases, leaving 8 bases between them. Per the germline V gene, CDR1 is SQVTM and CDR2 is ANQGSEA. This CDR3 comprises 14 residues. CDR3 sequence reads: CSVEDSGLNTEAFF. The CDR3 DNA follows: TGCAGCGTTGAAGATTCAGGCCTGAACACTGAAGCTTTCTTT.